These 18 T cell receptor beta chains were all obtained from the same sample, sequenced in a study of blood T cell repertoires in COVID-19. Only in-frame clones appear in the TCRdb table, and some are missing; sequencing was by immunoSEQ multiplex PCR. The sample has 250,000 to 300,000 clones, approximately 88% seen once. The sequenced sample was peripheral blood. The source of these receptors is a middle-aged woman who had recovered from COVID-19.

CDR3 residues: CASSGAGQRLYGYTF. The CDR3, as DNA: TGTGCCAGCAGTGGAGCAGGACAGAGGCTCTATGGCTACACCTTC. The V call is TRBV2, the J call TRBJ1-2; D possibly corresponds to TRBD1 (6 bases). The length of the CDR3 is 15 residues. Germline CDR1 and CDR2: SNHLY and FYNNEI. Trimming removed 4 bases from V and 4 bases from J, with 16 bases in between.

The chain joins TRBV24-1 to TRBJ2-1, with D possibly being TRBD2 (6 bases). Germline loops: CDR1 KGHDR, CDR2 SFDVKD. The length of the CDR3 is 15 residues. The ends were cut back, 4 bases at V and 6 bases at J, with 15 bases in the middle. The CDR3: CATSEDPSAPNEQFF. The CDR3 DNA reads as TGTGCCACCAGTGAAGACCCTAGCGCCCCCAATGAGCAGTTCTTC.

This CDR3 reads CASGSGLLSGELFF. The CDR3 nucleotides are TGCGCCAGCGGGAGTGGATTGTTATCCGGGGAGCTGTTTTTT. The gene calls are TRBV10-2 and TRBJ2-2; possible D gene TRBD2, 5 bases. Germline V lookup: CDR1 WSHSY, CDR2 SAAADI. V was cut by 8 bases and J by 6 bases, with 16 bases left in between. The CDR3 sequence is 14 residues long.

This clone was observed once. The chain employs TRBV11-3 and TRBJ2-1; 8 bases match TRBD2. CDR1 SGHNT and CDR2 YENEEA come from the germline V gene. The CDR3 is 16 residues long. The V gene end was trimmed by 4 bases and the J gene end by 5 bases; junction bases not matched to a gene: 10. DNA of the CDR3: TGTGCCAGCAGCTCCACAGCGGGAGCTGAGCACAATGAGCAGTTCTTC. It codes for CASSSTAGAEHNEQFF. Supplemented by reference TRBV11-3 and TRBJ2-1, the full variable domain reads EAGVVQSPRYKIIEKKQPVAFWCNPISGHNTLYWYLQNLGQGPELLIRYENEEAVDDSQLPKDRFSAERLKGVDSTLKIQPAELGDSAVYLCASSSTAGAEHNEQFFGPGTRLTVL.

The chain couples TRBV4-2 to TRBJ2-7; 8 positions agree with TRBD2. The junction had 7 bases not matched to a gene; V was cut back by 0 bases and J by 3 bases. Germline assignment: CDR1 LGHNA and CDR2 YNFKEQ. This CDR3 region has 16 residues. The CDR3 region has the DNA TGTGCCAGCAGCCAAGATAGAACTAGCGGACACTACGAGCAGTACTTC. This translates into CASSQDRTSGHYEQYF.

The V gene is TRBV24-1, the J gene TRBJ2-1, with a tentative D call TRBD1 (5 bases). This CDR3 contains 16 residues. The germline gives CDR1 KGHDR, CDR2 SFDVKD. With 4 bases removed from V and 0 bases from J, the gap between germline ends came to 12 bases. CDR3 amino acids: CATSDNRLSSYNEQFF. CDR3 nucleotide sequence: TGTGCCACCAGTGACAACAGGCTAAGCTCCTACAATGAGCAGTTCTTC.

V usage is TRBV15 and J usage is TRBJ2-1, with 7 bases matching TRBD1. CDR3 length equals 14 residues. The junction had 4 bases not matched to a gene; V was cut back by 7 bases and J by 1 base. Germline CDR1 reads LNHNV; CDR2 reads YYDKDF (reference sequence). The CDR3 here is CATNKGASYNEQFF. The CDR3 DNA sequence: TGTGCCACCAACAAGGGGGCTTCCTACAATGAGCAGTTCTTC.

CDR3 sequence reads: CASSNTYEQYF. The CDR3 DNA follows: TGCGCCAGCAGTAACACCTACGAGCAGTACTTC. The V and J genes are TRBV10-2 and TRBJ2-7, with D unresolved. Germline CDR1 reads WSHSY; CDR2 reads SAAADI. CDR3 length: 11 amino acids. Trimming pared 5 bases from V and 2 bases from J, leaving 4 bases between.

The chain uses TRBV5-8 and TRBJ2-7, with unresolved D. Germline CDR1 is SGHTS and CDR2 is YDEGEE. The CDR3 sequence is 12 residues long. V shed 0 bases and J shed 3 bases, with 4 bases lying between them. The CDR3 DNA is TGTGCCAGCAGCTTGGGAGGCTACGAGCAGTACTTC. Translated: CASSLGGYEQYF. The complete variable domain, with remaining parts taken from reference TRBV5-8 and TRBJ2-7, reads EAGVTQSPTHLIKTRGQQATLRCSPISGHTSVYWYQQALGLGLQFLLWYDEGEERNRGNFPPRFSGRQFPNYSSELNVNALELEDSALYLCASSLGGYEQYFGPGTRLTVT.

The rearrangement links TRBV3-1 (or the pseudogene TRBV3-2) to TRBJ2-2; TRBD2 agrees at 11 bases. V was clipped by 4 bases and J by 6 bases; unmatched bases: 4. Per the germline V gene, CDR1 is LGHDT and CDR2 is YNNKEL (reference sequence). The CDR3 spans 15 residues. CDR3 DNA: TGTGCCAGCAGCCCCACTAGCGGGAGATCCGGGGAGCTGTTTTTT. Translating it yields CASSPTSGRSGELFF.

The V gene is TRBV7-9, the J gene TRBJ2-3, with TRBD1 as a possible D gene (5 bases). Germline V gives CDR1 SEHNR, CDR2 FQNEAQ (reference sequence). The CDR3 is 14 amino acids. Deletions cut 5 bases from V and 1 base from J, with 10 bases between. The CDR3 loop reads CASSPQTGTDTQYF. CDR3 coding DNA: TGTGCCAGCAGCCCCCAGACAGGCACAGATACGCAGTATTTT. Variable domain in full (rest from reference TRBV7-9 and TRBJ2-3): DTGVSQNPRHKITKRGQNVTFRCDPISEHNRLYWYRQTLGQGPEFLTYFQNEAQLEKSRLLSDRFSAERPKGSFSTLEIQRTEQGDSAMYLCASSPQTGTDTQYFGPGTRLTVL.

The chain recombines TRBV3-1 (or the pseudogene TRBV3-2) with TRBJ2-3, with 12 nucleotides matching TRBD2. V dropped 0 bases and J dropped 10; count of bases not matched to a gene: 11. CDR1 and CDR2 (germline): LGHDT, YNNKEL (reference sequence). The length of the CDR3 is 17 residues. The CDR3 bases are TGTGCCAGCAGCCAAGATCTTGGTGCTAGCGGGGGGGTGGCGCAGTATTTT. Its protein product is CASSQDLGASGGVAQYF.

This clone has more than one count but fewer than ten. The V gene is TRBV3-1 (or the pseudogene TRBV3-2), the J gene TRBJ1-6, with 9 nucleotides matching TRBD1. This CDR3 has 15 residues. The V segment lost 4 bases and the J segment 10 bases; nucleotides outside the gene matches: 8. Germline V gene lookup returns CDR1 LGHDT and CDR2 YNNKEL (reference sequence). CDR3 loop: CASSPMDRGGSPLHF. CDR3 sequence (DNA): TGTGCCAGCAGCCCTATGGACAGGGGAGGATCACCCCTCCACTTT.

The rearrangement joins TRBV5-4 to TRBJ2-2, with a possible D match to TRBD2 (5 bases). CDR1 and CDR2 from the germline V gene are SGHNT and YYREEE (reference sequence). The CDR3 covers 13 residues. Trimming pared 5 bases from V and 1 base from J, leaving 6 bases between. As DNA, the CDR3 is TGTGCCAGCAGTAGCGAGAACACCGGGGAGCTGTTTTTT. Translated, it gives CASSSENTGELFF.

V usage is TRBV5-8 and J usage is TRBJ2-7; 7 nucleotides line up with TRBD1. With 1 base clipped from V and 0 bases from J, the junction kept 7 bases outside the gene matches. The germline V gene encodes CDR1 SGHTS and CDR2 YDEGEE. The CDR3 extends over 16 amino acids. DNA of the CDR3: TGTGCCAGCAGCTTGCCCGGACAGGATCCCTCCTACGAGCAGTACTTC. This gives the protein CASSLPGQDPSYEQYF.

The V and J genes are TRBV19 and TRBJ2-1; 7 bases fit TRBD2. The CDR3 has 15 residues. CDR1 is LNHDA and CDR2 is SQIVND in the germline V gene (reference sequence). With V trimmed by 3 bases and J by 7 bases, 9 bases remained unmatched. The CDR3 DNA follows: TGTGCCAGTAGTATGGGGGGGACCCTCTGGAATGAGCAGTTCTTC. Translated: CASSMGGTLWNEQFF.

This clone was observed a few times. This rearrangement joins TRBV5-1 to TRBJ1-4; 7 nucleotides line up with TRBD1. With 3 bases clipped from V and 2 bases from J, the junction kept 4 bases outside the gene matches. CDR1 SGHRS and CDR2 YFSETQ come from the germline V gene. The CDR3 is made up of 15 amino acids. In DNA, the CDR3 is TGCGCCAGCAGCTCCGAGACAGGGACTAATGAAAAACTGTTTTTT. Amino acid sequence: CASSSETGTNEKLFF.

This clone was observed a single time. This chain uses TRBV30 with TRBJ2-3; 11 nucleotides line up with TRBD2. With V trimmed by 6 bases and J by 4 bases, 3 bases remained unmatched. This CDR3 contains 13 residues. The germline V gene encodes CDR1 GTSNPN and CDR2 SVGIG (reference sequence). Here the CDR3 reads CACRLAGPDTQYF. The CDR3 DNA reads TGTGCCTGCCGACTAGCGGGACCAGATACGCAGTATTTT.